This record covers a single T cell receptor beta chain. CDR3 length: 10 residues. The V end lost 11 bases, the J end lost 5 bases, and 6 bases lay between the germline ends. The germline V gene has CDR1 KGHDR and CDR2 SFDVKD. Produced via immunoSEQ multiplex PCR; TCRdb's table is partial and in-frame only. The sample lists about 400,000 clones; 87% were seen once. This specimen belongs to a study of blood T cell repertoires in COVID-19. Study overall: PBMCs, B-cell-depleted T cells, or T cells were the source of the cDNA or gDNA that made up the material.

This chain uses TRBV24-1 with TRBJ1-5; tentative D call: TRBD1 (6 bases). The specimen sequenced was PBMCs or T cells enriched from blood (not recorded which). The receptor was isolated from a woman aged 45-60 years who had recovered from COVID-19. The DNA of the CDR3 is TGTGCCAGGGGGCATCAGCCCCAGCATTTT. It specifies CARGHQPQHF.